The T cell receptor (beta chain) under discussion was sequenced for a study of blood T cells in healthy people across ages. Whole-study results and caveats: A conclusive naive versus antigen-experienced comparison was prevented by the unsorted PBMCs.

Approximately 10 milliliters was the volume of peripheral blood drawn from each donor. The V and J ends lost 1 base and 6 bases, in that order; junction bases with no gene match: 3. Germline V gene sequence: CDR1 MGHRA, CDR2 YSYEKL. The CDR3 consists of 14 residues. Comments on this clonotype: No antigen is known for it.

Through a sample-barcoded 5' primer and a J-beta primer mix, a second PCR was run for roughly 6 to 12 cycles. A single record per CDR3 protein comes from TCRdb applying MiXCR to the 5' RACE reads. The table records some 1.5 million distinct CDR3 sequences, 28% of them present only once. Sequenced: blood. The TCR originated in a woman aged 30 to 39 in good health. The rearrangement links TRBV4-1 to TRBJ2-3, with 8 bases identical to TRBD2. CDR3 protein: CASSQAGGQDTQYF. The CDR3 nucleotides read TGCGCCAGCAGCCAAGCGGGGGGGCAGGATACGCAGTATTTT.